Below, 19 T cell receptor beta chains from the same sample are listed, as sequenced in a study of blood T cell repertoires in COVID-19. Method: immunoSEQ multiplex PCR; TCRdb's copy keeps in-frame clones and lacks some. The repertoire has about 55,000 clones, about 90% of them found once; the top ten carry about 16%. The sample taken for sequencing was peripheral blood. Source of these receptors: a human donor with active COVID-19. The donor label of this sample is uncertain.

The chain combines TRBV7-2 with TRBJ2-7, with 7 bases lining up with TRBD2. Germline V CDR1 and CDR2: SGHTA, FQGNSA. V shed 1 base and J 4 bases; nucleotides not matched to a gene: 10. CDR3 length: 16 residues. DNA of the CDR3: TGTGCCAGCAGCTTAGGGGGACCGGGACTAATATACGAGCAGTACTTC. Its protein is CASSLGGPGLIYEQYF.

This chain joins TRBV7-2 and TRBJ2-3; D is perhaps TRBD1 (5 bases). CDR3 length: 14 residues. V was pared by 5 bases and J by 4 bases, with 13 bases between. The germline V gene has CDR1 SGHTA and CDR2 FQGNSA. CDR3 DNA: TGTGCCAGCAGCCCCCAGTGGGGCCCAGATACGCAGTATTTT. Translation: CASSPQWGPDTQYF.

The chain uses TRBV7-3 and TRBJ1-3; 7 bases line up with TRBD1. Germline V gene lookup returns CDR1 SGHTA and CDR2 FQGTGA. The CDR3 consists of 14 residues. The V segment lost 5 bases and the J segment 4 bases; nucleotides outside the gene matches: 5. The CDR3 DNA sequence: TGTGCCAGCAGCCGACAGGGTGCCGGAAACACCATATATTTT. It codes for CASSRQGAGNTIYF. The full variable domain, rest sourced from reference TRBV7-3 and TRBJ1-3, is GAGVSQTPSNKVTEKGKYVELRCDPISGHTALYWYRQSLGQGPEFLIYFQGTGAADDSGLPNDRFFAVRPEGSVSTLKIQRTERGDSAVYLCASSRQGAGNTIYFGEGSWLTVV.

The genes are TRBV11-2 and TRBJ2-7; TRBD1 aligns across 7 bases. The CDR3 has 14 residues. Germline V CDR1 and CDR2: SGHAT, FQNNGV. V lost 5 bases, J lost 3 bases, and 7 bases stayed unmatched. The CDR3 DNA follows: TGTGCCAGCAGCCAAGGGGGCGCTTACTACGAGCAGTACTTC. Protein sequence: CASSQGGAYYEQYF.

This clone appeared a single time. CDR3 in DNA: TGTGCCAGCAGCCAAATTGCCGGGACTAGCGGGGGGGCATCGGGGCAAGAGACCCAGTACTTC. Translation: CASSQIAGTSGGASGQETQYF. The chain couples TRBV3-1 (or the pseudogene TRBV3-2) to TRBJ2-5; 16 bases agree with TRBD2. There are 21 residues in the CDR3. Germline V gives CDR1 LGHDT, CDR2 YNNKEL (reference sequence). The V segment lost 2 bases and the J segment 2 bases; nucleotides outside the gene matches: 14.

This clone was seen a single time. CDR3 sequence: CASSLDGTGFGGELFF. The CDR3 DNA reads TGTGCCAGCAGCTTAGACGGGACAGGTTTTGGCGGGGAGCTGTTTTTT. V and J are TRBV7-9 and TRBJ2-2; TRBD1 matches 8 bases. J lost 7 bases, V lost 1 base, and 8 bases had no gene match. Per germline, CDR1 SEHNR and CDR2 FQNEAQ (reference sequence). The CDR3 totals 16 residues.

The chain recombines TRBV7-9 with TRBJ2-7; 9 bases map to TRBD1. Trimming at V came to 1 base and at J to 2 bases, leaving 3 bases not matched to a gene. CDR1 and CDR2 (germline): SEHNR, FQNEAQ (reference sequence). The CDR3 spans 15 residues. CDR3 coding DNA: TGTGCCAGCAGCTTAGAGGGACAGGGACCCTACGAGCAGTACTTC. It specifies CASSLEGQGPYEQYF. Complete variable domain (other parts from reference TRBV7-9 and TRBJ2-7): DTGVSQNPRHKITKRGQNVTFRCDPISEHNRLYWYRQTLGQGPEFLTYFQNEAQLEKSRLLSDRFSAERPKGSFSTLEIQRTEQGDSAMYLCASSLEGQGPYEQYFGPGTRLTVT.

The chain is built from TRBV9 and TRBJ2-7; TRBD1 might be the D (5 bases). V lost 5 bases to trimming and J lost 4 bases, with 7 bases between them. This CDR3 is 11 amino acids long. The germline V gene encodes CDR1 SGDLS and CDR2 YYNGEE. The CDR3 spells CASRGLYEQYF. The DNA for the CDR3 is TGTGCCAGCAGGGGGCTATACGAGCAGTACTTC.

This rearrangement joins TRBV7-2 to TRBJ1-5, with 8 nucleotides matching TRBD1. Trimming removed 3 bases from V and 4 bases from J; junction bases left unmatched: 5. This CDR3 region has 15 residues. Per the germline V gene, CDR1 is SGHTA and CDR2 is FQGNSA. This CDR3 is CASSFGTGMNQPQHF. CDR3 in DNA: TGTGCCAGCAGCTTTGGGACAGGAATGAATCAGCCCCAGCATTTT.

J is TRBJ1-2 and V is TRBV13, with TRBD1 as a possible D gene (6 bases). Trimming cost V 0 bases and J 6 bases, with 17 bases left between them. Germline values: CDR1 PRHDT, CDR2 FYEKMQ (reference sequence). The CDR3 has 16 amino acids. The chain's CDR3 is CASSLGPSAGVNGYTF. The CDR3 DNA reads TGTGCCAGCAGCTTAGGCCCCAGCGCAGGGGTCAATGGCTACACCTTC.

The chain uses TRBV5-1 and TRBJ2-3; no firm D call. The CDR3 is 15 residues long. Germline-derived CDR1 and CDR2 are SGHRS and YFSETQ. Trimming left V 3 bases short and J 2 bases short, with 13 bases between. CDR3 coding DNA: TGCGCCAGCAGCTCTCGGATGGGCAACACAGATACGCAGTATTTT. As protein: CASSSRMGNTDTQYF.

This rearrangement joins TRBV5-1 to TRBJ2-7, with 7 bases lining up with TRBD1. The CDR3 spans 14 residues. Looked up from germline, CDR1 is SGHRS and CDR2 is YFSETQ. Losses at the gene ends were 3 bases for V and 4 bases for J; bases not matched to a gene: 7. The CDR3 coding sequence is TGCGCCAGCAGCTCGAGGGGGCTGGAGTACGAGCAGTACTTC. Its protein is CASSSRGLEYEQYF.

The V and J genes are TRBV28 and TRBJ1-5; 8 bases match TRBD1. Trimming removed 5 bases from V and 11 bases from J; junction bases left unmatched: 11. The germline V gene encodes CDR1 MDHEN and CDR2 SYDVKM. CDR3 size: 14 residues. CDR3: CASSIQGGRGSQHF. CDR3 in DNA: TGTGCCAGCAGTATACAGGGGGGAAGGGGGTCCCAGCATTTT. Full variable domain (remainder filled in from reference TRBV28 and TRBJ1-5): DVKVTQSSRYLVKRTGEKVFLECVQDMDHENMFWYRQDPGLGLRLIYFSYDVKMKEKGDIPEGYSVSREKKERFSLILESASTNQTSMYLCASSIQGGRGSQHFGDGTRLSIL.

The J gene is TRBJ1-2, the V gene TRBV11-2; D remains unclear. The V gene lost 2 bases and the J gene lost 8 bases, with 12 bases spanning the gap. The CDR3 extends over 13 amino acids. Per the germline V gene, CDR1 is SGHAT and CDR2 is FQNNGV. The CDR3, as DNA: TGTGCCAGCAGCTTAAGTGGTCTAACGGGCTACACCTTC. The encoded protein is CASSLSGLTGYTF.

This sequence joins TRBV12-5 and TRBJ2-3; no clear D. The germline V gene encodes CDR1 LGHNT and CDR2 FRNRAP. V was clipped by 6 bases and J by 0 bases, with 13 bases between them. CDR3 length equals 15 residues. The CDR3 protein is CASGLEATSTDTQYF. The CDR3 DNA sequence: TGTGCTAGTGGCCTAGAAGCCACTAGCACAGATACGCAGTATTTT.

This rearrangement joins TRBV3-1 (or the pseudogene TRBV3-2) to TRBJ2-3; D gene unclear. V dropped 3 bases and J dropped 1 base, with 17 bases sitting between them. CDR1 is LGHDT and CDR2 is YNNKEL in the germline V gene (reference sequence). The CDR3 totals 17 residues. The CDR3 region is CASSHYSRGVGTDTQYF. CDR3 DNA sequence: TGTGCCAGCAGCCATTATAGCCGCGGAGTTGGCACAGATACGCAGTATTTT.

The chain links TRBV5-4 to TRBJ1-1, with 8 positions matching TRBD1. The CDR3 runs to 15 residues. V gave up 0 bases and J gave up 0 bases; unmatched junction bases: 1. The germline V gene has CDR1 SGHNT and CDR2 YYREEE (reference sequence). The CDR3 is CASSLDRGMNTEAFF. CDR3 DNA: TGTGCCAGCAGCTTGGACAGGGGGATGAACACTGAAGCTTTCTTT.

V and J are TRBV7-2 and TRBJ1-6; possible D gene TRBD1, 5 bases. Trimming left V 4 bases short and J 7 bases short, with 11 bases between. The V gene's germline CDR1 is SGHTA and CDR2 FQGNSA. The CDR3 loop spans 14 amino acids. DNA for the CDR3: TGTGCCAGCAGCTGGAGGGGCGAGAATTCACCCCTCCACTTT. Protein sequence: CASSWRGENSPLHF.

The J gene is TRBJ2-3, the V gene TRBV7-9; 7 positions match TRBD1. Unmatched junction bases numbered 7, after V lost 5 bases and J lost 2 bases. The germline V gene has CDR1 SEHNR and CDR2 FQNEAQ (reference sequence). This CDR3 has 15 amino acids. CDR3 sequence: CASSPTGTFTDTQYF. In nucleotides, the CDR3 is TGTGCCAGCAGCCCGACAGGGACCTTCACAGATACGCAGTATTTT.